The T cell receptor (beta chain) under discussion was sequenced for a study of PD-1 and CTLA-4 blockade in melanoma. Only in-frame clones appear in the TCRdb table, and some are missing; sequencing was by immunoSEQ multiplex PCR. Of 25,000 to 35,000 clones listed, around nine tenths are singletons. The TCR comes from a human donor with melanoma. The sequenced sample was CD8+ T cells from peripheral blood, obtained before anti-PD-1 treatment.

CDR3 nucleotide sequence: TGTGCCAGTAGTCCCTCGACCCTGCACGAGCAGTACTTC. It codes for CASSPSTLHEQYF. This chain connects TRBV19 to TRBJ2-7; D gene unclear. Germline values: CDR1 LNHDA, CDR2 SQIVND (reference sequence). V was clipped by 5 bases and J by 5 bases, with 13 bases between them. The CDR3 length is 13 residues.